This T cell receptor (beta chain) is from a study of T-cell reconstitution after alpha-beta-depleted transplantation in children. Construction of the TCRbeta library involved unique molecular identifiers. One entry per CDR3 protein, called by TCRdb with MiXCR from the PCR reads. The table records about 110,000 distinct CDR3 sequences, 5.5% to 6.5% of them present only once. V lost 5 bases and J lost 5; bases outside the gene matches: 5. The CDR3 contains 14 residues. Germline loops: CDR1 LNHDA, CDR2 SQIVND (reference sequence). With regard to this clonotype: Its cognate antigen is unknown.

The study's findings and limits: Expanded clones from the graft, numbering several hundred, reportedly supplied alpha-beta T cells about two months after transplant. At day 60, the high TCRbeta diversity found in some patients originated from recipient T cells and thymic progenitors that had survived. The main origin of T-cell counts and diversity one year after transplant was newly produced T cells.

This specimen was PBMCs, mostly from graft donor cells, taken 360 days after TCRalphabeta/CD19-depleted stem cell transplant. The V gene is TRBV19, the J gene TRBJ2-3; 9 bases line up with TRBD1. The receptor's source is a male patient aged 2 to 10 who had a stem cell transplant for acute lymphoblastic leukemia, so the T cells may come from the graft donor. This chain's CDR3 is CASSSGQGIDTQYF. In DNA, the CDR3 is TGTGCCAGTAGTTCCGGACAGGGGATAGATACGCAGTATTTT.